These T cell receptor beta chains were read from a single sample in a study of shared clonotypes between healthy human individuals. The protocol was immunoSEQ multiplex PCR, while the TCRdb copy is restricted to in-frame clones and leaves out a portion. The sample includes a few million clones, over 90% seen only once; the top ten take 0.39%. The sequencing sample was made of naive CD4+ T cells from PBMCs. Every receptor here comes from a man between 18 and 29 years old in good health. Some clones in this sample may be carry-over from other donors' samples. CDR3s include the opening cysteine and the closing phenylalanine or tryptophan. A D gene is named only where the DNA matches it firmly.

D gene	J gene	V gene	CDR3 protein	CDR3 DNA
-	TRBJ2-3	TRBV2	CASNLLGADTQYF	TGTGCCAGCAACCTTCTGGGGGCAGATACGCAGTATTTT
TRBD1	TRBJ1-3	TRBV19	CASSITPGQAFSGNTIYF	TGTGCCAGTAGTATAACCCCGGGACAGGCGTTCTCTGGAAACACCATATATTTT
TRBD2	TRBJ2-2	TRBV7-7	CASSSLTSGRAVTGELFF	TGTGCCAGCAGCTCACTAACTAGCGGGAGGGCCGTAACCGGGGAGCTGTTTTTT
-	TRBJ1-2	TRBV28	CASSPRGRGYGYTF	TGTGCCAGCAGTCCCCGGGGGCGGGGCTATGGCTACACCTTC
-	TRBJ1-5	TRBV30	CAWSVDSNQPQHF	TGTGCCTGGAGTGTTGATAGCAATCAGCCCCAGCATTTT
TRBD2	TRBJ2-7	TRBV6-1	CASSVSGGFGSSYEQYF	TGTGCCAGCAGTGTAAGCGGGGGGTTCGGGAGCTCCTACGAGCAGTACTTC
TRBD2	TRBJ2-7	TRBV11-2	CASSLSLAGWDEQYF	TGTGCCAGCAGCTTATCACTAGCGGGATGGGACGAGCAGTACTTC
TRBD2	TRBJ2-7	TRBV7-6	CASSDPIRGRAYEQYF	TGTGCCAGCAGCGACCCCATCCGCGGGAGGGCTTACGAGCAGTACTTC
-	TRBJ1-5	TRBV18	CASSPPGQGGQPQHF	TGTGCCAGCTCACCCCCCGGGCAGGGAGGTCAGCCCCAGCATTTT
TRBD1	TRBJ2-7	TRBV19	CATKPGDRARYEQYF	TGTGCCACCAAGCCGGGGGACAGGGCCCGCTACGAGCAGTACTTC
-	TRBJ1-2	TRBV28	CASKTGGLDYGYTF	TGTGCCAGCAAGACCGGGGGGCTTGACTATGGCTACACCTTC
-	TRBJ2-2	TRBV18	CASSPLTLGELFF	TGTGCCAGCTCACCATTAACGCTCGGGGAGCTGTTTTTT